This T cell receptor (beta chain) is drawn from a study of control samples from healthy donors and cancer patients. This clone came up once. Repertoires were generated with immunoSEQ multiplex PCR, while TCRdb's copy carries only in-frame clones and drops some. The table has roughly 220,000 clones, 85% to 95% seen once. Trimming removed 7 bases at V and 4 bases at J, with 10 bases between. The CDR3 runs 13 residues. CDR1 and CDR2 from the germline V gene are MNHEY and SVGAGI. The chain employs TRBV6-5 and TRBJ1-4; D remains ambiguous. This clonotype originated in a man between 50 and 59 years old in good health. Sequenced: blood. The CDR3 is CASMGVINEKLFF. The CDR3 DNA sequence: TGTGCCAGCATGGGAGTAATTAATGAAAAACTGTTTTTT.